The 21 T cell receptor beta chains given below trace back to one sample, sequenced in a study of cytomegalovirus exposure and HLA in healthy donors. The PCR made use of 60 Vbeta and 13 Jbeta primers. Method: immunoSEQ multiplex PCR; TCRdb's copy keeps in-frame clones and lacks some. The sample yields 65,000 or so clones, 62% seen once. Sequencing was done on a sample of PBMCs. These receptors originate from a man aged 30 to 45 in good health and CMV-seronegative.

The chain combines TRBV9 with TRBJ1-2, with D possibly matching TRBD1 (5 bases). This CDR3 has 14 amino acids. The germline V gene encodes CDR1 SGDLS and CDR2 YYNGEE. Trimming removed 0 bases from V and 2 bases from J, with 8 bases in between. Written as DNA, the CDR3 is TGTGCCAGCAGCGTAGGGGAGGGGAACTATGGCTACACCTTC. Protein product: CASSVGEGNYGYTF.

The V gene is TRBV6-6, the J gene TRBJ1-5; 9 bases fit TRBD1. The CDR3 spans 15 residues. Trimming cost V 6 bases and J 7 bases; bases outside gene matches: 10. Per the germline V gene, CDR1 is MNHNY and CDR2 is SVGAGI (reference sequence). CDR3 bases: TGTGCCAGCAGCATGGACAGGGGAAATCTACAGCCCCAGCATTTT. Translation gives CASSMDRGNLQPQHF.

Note on this clone: Other DNA sequences in the sample encode the same CDR3. The DNA of the CDR3 is TGTGCCAGCAGCCATAGCGGGGGGTCCTACAATGAGCAGTTCTTC. This encodes CASSHSGGSYNEQFF. V gene TRBV6-5 combines with J gene TRBJ2-1; 10 bases line up with TRBD2. This CDR3 spans 15 amino acids. The germline V gene has CDR1 MNHEY and CDR2 SVGAGI. With V trimmed by 6 bases and J by 1 base, 3 bases remained unmatched.

The chain carries TRBV9 and TRBJ2-3; D unresolved. V gave up 4 bases and J gave up 5 bases, with 14 bases separating them. The germline V gene encodes CDR1 SGDLS and CDR2 YYNGEE. The CDR3 consists of 14 residues. The CDR3 DNA reads TGTGCCAGCAGCCCATGGGCCATTCGAGATACGCAGTATTTT. Protein: CASSPWAIRDTQYF.

This chain joins TRBV5-6 and TRBJ2-7; D is uncertain. CDR3 length: 14 amino acids. Germline CDR1 SGHDT, CDR2 YYEEEE. The V and J ends lost 0 bases and 0 bases respectively, with 7 bases between them. Here the CDR3 DNA reads TGTGCCAGCAGCTTGGTTGCTAGCTCCTACGAGCAGTACTTC. Translation: CASSLVASSYEQYF. The full variable domain, rest sourced from reference TRBV5-6 and TRBJ2-7, is DAGVTQSPTHLIKTRGQQVTLRCSPKSGHDTVSWYQQALGQGPQFIFQYYEEEERQRGNFPDRFSGHQFPNYSSELNVNALLLGDSALYLCASSLVASSYEQYFGPGTRLTVT.

The rearrangement links TRBV30 to TRBJ1-1; D gene ambiguous. Trimming took 1 base from V and 0 from J, leaving 6 bases between them. CDR1 GTSNPN and CDR2 SVGIG come from the germline V gene (reference sequence). The CDR3 is 13 residues long. CDR3 loop: CAWSGGMNTEAFF. The DNA of the CDR3 is TGTGCCTGGAGTGGCGGGATGAACACTGAAGCTTTCTTT.

The J gene is TRBJ1-1, the V gene TRBV19, with 9 bases identical to TRBD1. The CDR3 loop spans 16 amino acids. Germline CDR1 LNHDA, CDR2 SQIVND (reference sequence). V trimming: 6 bases; J trimming: 5 bases; junction bases outside the gene matches: 13. DNA of the CDR3: TGTGCCAGTAGAAATCGCCACTGGGACAGGGTTACTGAAGCTTTCTTT. This sequence encodes CASRNRHWDRVTEAFF. The variable domain in full, completed from reference TRBV19 and TRBJ1-1, reads DGGITQSPKYLFRKEGQNVTLSCEQNLNHDAMYWYRQDPGQGLRLIYYSQIVNDFQKGDIAEGYSVSREKKESFPLTVTSAQKNPTAFYLCASRNRHWDRVTEAFFGQGTRLTVV.

The gene calls are TRBV27 and TRBJ2-7, with TRBD2 matching over 7 bases. V shed 2 bases, J shed 1 base, and the junction held 2 bases outside the gene matches. In germline, CDR1 is MNHEY, CDR2 SMNVEV (reference sequence). The CDR3 has 14 residues. In DNA form, the CDR3 reads TGTGCCAGCAGTTTAGCGGGGGATTCCTACGAGCAGTACTTC. This codes for CASSLAGDSYEQYF.

The gene calls are TRBV7-9 and TRBJ2-1; D is possibly TRBD2 (6 bases). CDR1 is SEHNR and CDR2 is FQNEAQ in the germline V gene (reference sequence). This CDR3 spans 15 amino acids. Trimming took off 6 bases at V and 7 bases at J, with 19 bases between the two ends. The CDR3 sequence: CASSLIRGTENEQFF. The CDR3 DNA sequence: TGTGCCAGCAGTCTAATCCGCGGGACGGAGAATGAGCAGTTCTTC. Full variable domain (missing parts from reference TRBV7-9 and TRBJ2-1): DTGVSQNPRHKITKRGQNVTFRCDPISEHNRLYWYRQTLGQGPEFLTYFQNEAQLEKSRLLSDRFSAERPKGSFSTLEIQRTEQGDSAMYLCASSLIRGTENEQFFGPGTRLTVL.

This CDR3 is CSVDGRRKDEQYF. The CDR3 DNA follows: TGCAGCGTTGATGGTCGGCGGAAGGACGAGCAGTACTTC. The chain is built from TRBV29-1 and TRBJ2-7; unclear D gene. Germline lookup yields CDR1 SQVTM and CDR2 ANQGSEA. V was clipped by 3 bases and J by 5 bases, with 14 bases between them. This CDR3 spans 13 amino acids.

This clone came up a few times. CDR3 region: CSATGEMNTEAFF. The CDR3 DNA follows: TGCAGCGCCACAGGAGAAATGAACACTGAAGCTTTCTTT. This sequence joins TRBV29-1 and TRBJ1-1; TRBD1 is a possible D gene (5 bases). V was trimmed by 7 bases and J by 0 bases, leaving 12 bases between them. Per the germline V gene, CDR1 is SQVTM and CDR2 is ANQGSEA. CDR3 size: 13 residues.

This clone has a handful of counts. The CDR3 loop is CASSFGLGPYEQYF. DNA for the CDR3: TGTGCCAGCAGCTTTGGACTAGGGCCCTACGAGCAGTACTTC. V and J are TRBV7-8 and TRBJ2-7; 7 nucleotides align to TRBD2. Germline V lookup: CDR1 SGHVS, CDR2 FQNEAQ. Losses at the gene ends were 3 bases for V and 2 bases for J; bases not matched to a gene: 4. This CDR3 comprises 14 residues.

This sequence joins TRBV6-5 and TRBJ2-1; 9 bases map to TRBD1. Germline assignment: CDR1 MNHEY and CDR2 SVGAGI. The J segment lost 4 bases and the V segment lost 5 bases, leaving 6 bases of the junction unmatched. This CDR3 contains 15 residues. The CDR3 loop reads CASSNTGTGYNEQFF. The CDR3 nucleotides are TGTGCCAGCAGTAACACCGGGACAGGGTACAATGAGCAGTTCTTC.

The chain combines TRBV7-2 with TRBJ2-7; D remains ambiguous. V gave up 6 bases and J gave up 6 bases, with 9 bases separating them. The CDR3 loop spans 11 amino acids. The germline V gene encodes CDR1 SGHTA and CDR2 FQGNSA. This CDR3 reads CASRVGSEQYF. CDR3 DNA: TGTGCCAGCAGGGTCGGGTCCGAGCAGTACTTC.

This chain's CDR3 is CASSSGLVQNEQFF. The DNA of the CDR3 is TGTGCCAGCAGCTCGGGACTAGTTCAAAATGAGCAGTTCTTC. The J gene is TRBJ2-1, the V gene TRBV9; TRBD2 agrees at 8 bases. The germline gives CDR1 SGDLS, CDR2 YYNGEE. CDR3 length: 14 amino acids. Trimming cost V 4 bases and J 7 bases; bases outside gene matches: 7.

J is TRBJ2-7 and V is TRBV6-5, with D possibly matching TRBD2 (5 bases). There are 12 residues in the CDR3. From germline, CDR1 is MNHEY and CDR2 SVGAGI. V was cut by 5 bases and J by 5 bases, with 10 bases left in between. CDR3 nucleotide sequence: TGTGCCAGCAGTACTAGTGGTGACGAGCAGTACTTC. Its translation: CASSTSGDEQYF.

The chain employs TRBV10-3 and TRBJ1-4; 7 bases match TRBD1. V trimming: 0 bases; J trimming: 8 bases; junction bases outside the gene matches: 9. Germline assignment: CDR1 ENHRY and CDR2 SYGVKD. CDR3 length: 16 amino acids. The CDR3 is CAISESLPQGSEKLFF. CDR3 sequence (DNA): TGTGCCATCAGTGAGTCCCTCCCACAGGGGAGCGAAAAACTGTTTTTT.

This chain uses TRBV19 with TRBJ1-2; TRBD1 might be the D (6 bases). The V and J ends lost 8 bases and 8 bases respectively, with 12 bases between them. The CDR3 is made up of 11 amino acids. Germline CDR1 is LNHDA and CDR2 is SQIVND (reference sequence). The CDR3 loop reads CASSTGPGYTF. The CDR3, as DNA: TGTGCCAGTTCTACAGGGCCCGGCTACACCTTC.

This clone was seen more than once but under ten times. Other DNA variants within this sample encode the same CDR3. This rearrangement joins TRBV5-4 to TRBJ1-1; 8 bases agree with TRBD1. Germline loops: CDR1 SGHNT, CDR2 YYREEE (reference sequence). The CDR3 sequence is 15 residues long. Unmatched junction bases numbered 4, after V lost 2 bases and J lost 1 base. CDR3 residues: CASSLGQGRNTEAFF. The DNA of the CDR3 is TGTGCCAGCAGCTTAGGACAGGGACGGAACACTGAAGCTTTCTTT.

The chain has TRBV13 and TRBJ1-3; 7 nucleotides agree with TRBD1. Germline trimming cut 7 bases from V and 1 base from J; bases unmatched to any gene: 1. The V gene's germline CDR1 is PRHDT and CDR2 FYEKMQ (reference sequence). The CDR3 runs to 13 residues. CDR3 coding DNA: TGTGCCAGCACCAGGGGGTCTGGAAACACCATATATTTT. It codes for CASTRGSGNTIYF.

This sequence joins TRBV4-2 and TRBJ2-7, with D possibly TRBD2 on 5 matching bases. CDR1 and CDR2 from the germline V gene are LGHNA and YNFKEQ. Trimming took 0 bases from V and 1 from J, leaving 10 bases between them. The CDR3 sequence is 15 residues long. CDR3 bases: TGTGCCAGCAGCCAAGATATAGGGAGTTCCTACGAGCAGTACTTC. Translating gives CASSQDIGSSYEQYF.